A single T cell receptor (beta chain) is shown here with its context. It has no known antigen specificity. Per-base quality was not reported, and no clone a single base away is much larger than it. Trimming accounts for 0 bases at V and 2 bases at J, while the number of junction bases matched to no gene is 8. Counted from cysteine to phenylalanine, this CDR3 has 17 amino acids. The CDR3 DNA has 51 bases and is translated from base 1. CDR1 and CDR2 (SGHNT, YYREEE) derive from the germline V gene (reference sequence). This entry is derived from a study of T cell changes during pregnancy in multiple sclerosis (dated by TCRdb to about 2019). For the wider study: The study looked at changes in the T cell repertoire across pregnancy in women with multiple sclerosis.

To prepare the library, the immunoSEQ multiplex PCR assay was applied. TCRdb re-hosts the immuneACCESS table, in-frame sequences only. Its copies lack some clones; in the studies checked, an unresolved V gene accounts for under half of them, and the cause for the rest is not known. The sample profile shows around 81,000 clones; around 90% of them were found once. Of the sample, 3.7% is held by the ten largest clones. In this chain, TRBV5-4 is recombined with TRBJ2-1, with 7 bases aligning to TRBD2. Source: peripheral blood, taken after pregnancy. This TCR was recovered from a female donor in good health, enrolled as a control in a pregnancy study. In nucleotides, the sequence is TGTGCCAGCAGCTTGGACGGCGGGAGAGGCCCCTACAATGAGCAGTTCTTC. This is translated as CASSLDGGRGPYNEQFF.